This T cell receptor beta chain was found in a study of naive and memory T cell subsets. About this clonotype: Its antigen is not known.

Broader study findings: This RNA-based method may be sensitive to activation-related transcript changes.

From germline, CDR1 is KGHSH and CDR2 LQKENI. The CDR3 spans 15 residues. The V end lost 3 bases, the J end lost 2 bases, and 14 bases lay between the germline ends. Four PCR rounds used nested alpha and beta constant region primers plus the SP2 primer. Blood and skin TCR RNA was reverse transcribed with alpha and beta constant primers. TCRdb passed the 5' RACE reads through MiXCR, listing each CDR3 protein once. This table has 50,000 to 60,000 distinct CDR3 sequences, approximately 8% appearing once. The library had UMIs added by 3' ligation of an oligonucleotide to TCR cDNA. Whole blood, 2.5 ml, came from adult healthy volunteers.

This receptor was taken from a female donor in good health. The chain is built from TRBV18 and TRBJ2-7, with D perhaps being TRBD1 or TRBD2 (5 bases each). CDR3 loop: CASSPPGRETYEQYF. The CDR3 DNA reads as TGTGCCAGCTCACCCCCGGGACGGGAAACCTACGAGCAGTACTTC.